These 20 T cell receptor beta chains were sequenced from one sample in a study of shared clonotypes between healthy human individuals. Assay: immunoSEQ multiplex PCR; the TCRdb copy retains only in-frame clones and omits some. The sample has around 2.1 million clones, about 92% seen once. CD45RO negativity and positive selection for CCR7 defined naive CD8 cells, a population that excluded terminally differentiated effector memory CD45RA+ cells. The sequenced material came from naive CD8+ T cells from PBMCs. The receptors derive from a man aged 18 to 29 in good health. Some clones in this sample may be carry-over from other donors' samples.

This chain links TRBV7-9 with TRBJ2-3; no definite D call. The CDR3 covers 15 residues. CDR1 and CDR2 (germline): SEHNR, FQNEAQ (reference sequence). The V end lost 8 bases, the J end lost 1 base, and 16 bases lay between the germline ends. CDR3 in amino acids: CASRLVRQGTDTQYF. The CDR3 nucleotides are TGTGCCAGCCGTCTAGTAAGGCAGGGCACAGATACGCAGTATTTT.

The chain has TRBV2 and TRBJ1-1; D ambiguous. This CDR3 is built from 14 residues. Trimming shortened V by 4 bases and J by 2 bases, and 11 bases separated the two germline ends. Looked up from germline, CDR1 is SNHLY and CDR2 is FYNNEI. The CDR3 reads CASSVRWDNTEAFF. The CDR3 DNA reads as TGTGCCAGCAGTGTCCGCTGGGATAACACTGAAGCTTTCTTT.

The rearrangement links TRBV5-1 to TRBJ1-4; D gene ambiguous. Germline lookup yields CDR1 SGHRS and CDR2 YFSETQ. V dropped 7 bases and J dropped 5 bases, with 12 bases sitting between them. The CDR3 consists of 13 residues. DNA for the CDR3: TGCGCCAGCGGACGGACGGAAAATGAAAAACTGTTTTTT. Its protein product is CASGRTENEKLFF.

The chain has TRBV19 and TRBJ2-7; 9 bases are shared with TRBD2. Germline assignment: CDR1 LNHDA and CDR2 SQIVND (reference sequence). With V trimmed by 5 bases and J by 6 bases, 8 bases remained unmatched. This CDR3 is 14 amino acids long. CDR3 residues: CASSPTGLAPEQYF. The CDR3 coding sequence is TGTGCCAGTAGTCCCACGGGACTAGCTCCCGAGCAGTACTTC.

The chain is built from TRBV9 and TRBJ2-5, with 8 positions matching TRBD1. The CDR3 contains 15 residues. Losses at the gene ends were 3 bases for V and 4 bases for J; bases not matched to a gene: 8. CDR1 SGDLS and CDR2 YYNGEE come from the germline V gene. The CDR3 protein is CASSDYQGAAETQYF. CDR3 nucleotides: TGTGCCAGCAGCGATTATCAGGGGGCGGCAGAGACCCAGTACTTC.

The CDR3 nucleotides are TGTGCCAGCCGAGGAAGCAGGGGCTCGAACTATGGCTACACCTTC. Translation: CASRGSRGSNYGYTF. The gene calls are TRBV9 and TRBJ1-2; the D gene is possibly TRBD1 (6 bases). The CDR3 has 15 amino acids. Trimming took off 7 bases at V and 2 bases at J, with 18 bases between the two ends. Germline V gene data show CDR1 as SGDLS and CDR2 as YYNGEE.

The gene calls are TRBV4-1 and TRBJ2-7; 7 nucleotides match TRBD1. The V gene's germline CDR1 is MGHRA and CDR2 YSYEKL. The V gene end was trimmed by 4 bases and the J gene end by 2 bases; junction bases not matched to a gene: 5. The CDR3 has 14 residues. CDR3 DNA: TGCGCCAGCAGCCTTAGGGGGCCCCCCTACGAGCAGTACTTC. This gives the protein CASSLRGPPYEQYF.

This clone was observed a single time. This chain joins TRBV7-8 and TRBJ1-5; no definite D call. Trimming removed 4 bases from V and 7 bases from J, with 11 bases in between. Germline V gives CDR1 SGHVS, CDR2 FQNEAQ. The CDR3 has 13 residues. The CDR3 loop is CASSWKAGQPQHF. The DNA for the CDR3 is TGTGCCAGCAGCTGGAAAGCGGGGCAGCCCCAGCATTTT.

The rearrangement links TRBV2 to TRBJ2-7; TRBD1 matches 10 bases. CDR1 is SNHLY, CDR2 FYNNEI, per germline. There are 16 residues in the CDR3. Trimming at V came to 3 bases and at J to 3 bases, leaving 8 bases not matched to a gene. The CDR3 nucleotides are TGTGCCAGCAGTGAGCTTTCCGGGACAGGGGTCTACGAGCAGTACTTC. Translated: CASSELSGTGVYEQYF.

Concerning this clone: Other DNA sequences in the sample encode the same CDR3. The chain employs TRBV5-6 and TRBJ2-2; 11 bases are shared with TRBD2. This CDR3 has 16 residues. The ends lost 0 bases at V and 4 bases at J; junction bases unmatched: 2. Germline loops: CDR1 SGHDT, CDR2 YYEEEE. CDR3 amino acids: CASSLALAGGTGELFF. DNA of the CDR3: TGTGCCAGCAGCTTGGCCCTAGCGGGAGGCACCGGGGAGCTGTTTTTT.

There are a few counts of this clone. The gene calls are TRBV7-9 and TRBJ2-2; D call uncertain. This CDR3 is 13 amino acids long. Looked up from germline, CDR1 is SEHNR and CDR2 is FQNEAQ (reference sequence). Trimming cost V 1 base and J 4 bases, with 4 bases left between them. This CDR3 is CASSLEFTGELFF. CDR3 sequence (DNA): TGTGCCAGCAGCTTAGAGTTCACCGGGGAGCTGTTTTTT.

This chain joins TRBV10-3 and TRBJ2-5; D is possibly TRBD1 (5 bases). V was clipped by 4 bases and J by 0 bases, with 6 bases between them. Germline CDR1 is ENHRY and CDR2 is SYGVKD. The CDR3 is 13 residues long. CDR3 protein: CAISARDQETQYF. For the CDR3, the DNA is TGTGCCATCAGTGCCAGGGACCAAGAGACCCAGTACTTC.

The rearrangement joins TRBV29-1 to TRBJ2-7, with TRBD2 identical over 8 bases. The CDR3 is 16 amino acids. Unmatched junction bases numbered 17, after V lost 7 bases and J lost 3 bases. Germline V gene lookup returns CDR1 SQVTM and CDR2 ANQGSEA. CDR3 loop: CSARLRETSGVYEQYF. The CDR3 nucleotides read TGCAGCGCGAGACTCAGGGAAACTAGCGGAGTCTACGAGCAGTACTTC.

V usage is TRBV7-9 and J usage is TRBJ2-1, with 10 bases fitting TRBD2. The CDR3 contains 19 residues. The V gene's germline CDR1 is SEHNR and CDR2 FQNEAQ (reference sequence). After removal of 7 bases from V and 2 bases from J, the junction contained 17 bases not matched to a gene. DNA for the CDR3: TGTGCCAGCATGATCCCGGGCCTAGCGGGAGAGATCCCCTACAATGAGCAGTTCTTC. Encoded protein: CASMIPGLAGEIPYNEQFF.

For this clone: This sample also contains other DNA sequences that code for the same CDR3. The rearrangement uses TRBV10-1 and TRBJ2-7, with D uncertain. This CDR3 contains 13 residues. Germline values: CDR1 WNHNN, CDR2 SYGVQD (reference sequence). Trimming removed 0 bases from V and 0 bases from J, with 3 bases in between. The CDR3 sequence: CASSESPSYEQYF. CDR3 nucleotide sequence: TGCGCCAGCAGTGAGTCCCCCTCCTACGAGCAGTACTTC.

Notes on this clone: Other nucleotide sequences in the sample specify the same CDR3. V is TRBV27 and J is TRBJ1-1; D gene uncertain. The CDR3 extends over 14 amino acids. The germline gives CDR1 MNHEY, CDR2 SMNVEV (reference sequence). V was shortened by 2 bases and J by 1 base, with 8 bases between the two germline ends. The CDR3 DNA is TGTGCCAGCAGTTTACGCTGGGGGAACACTGAAGCTTTCTTT. Amino acids: CASSLRWGNTEAFF.

V is TRBV5-6 and J is TRBJ2-1; D unresolved. The CDR3 contains 19 residues. V lost 2 bases to trimming and J lost 0 bases, with 21 bases between them. The V gene's germline CDR1 is SGHDT and CDR2 YYEEEE. CDR3 in amino acids: CASSFFGWAYRHSYNEQFF. CDR3 bases: TGTGCCAGCAGCTTTTTTGGTTGGGCCTACCGGCACTCCTACAATGAGCAGTTCTTC. Drawing the rest from reference TRBV5-6 and TRBJ2-1, the complete variable domain is DAGVTQSPTHLIKTRGQQVTLRCSPKSGHDTVSWYQQALGQGPQFIFQYYEEEERQRGNFPDRFSGHQFPNYSSELNVNALLLGDSALYLCASSFFGWAYRHSYNEQFFGPGTRLTVL.

This sequence joins TRBV28 and TRBJ2-7; D is uncertain. The CDR3 covers 12 residues. Germline assignment: CDR1 MDHEN and CDR2 SYDVKM. Trimming stripped 2 bases from V and 6 bases from J, with 8 bases between. CDR3 nucleotide sequence: TGTGCCAGCAGTTTAGGGCAGACCGAGCAGTACTTC. Amino acids: CASSLGQTEQYF.

The rearrangement joins TRBV11-2 to TRBJ1-2, with D possibly TRBD1 on 6 matching bases. Germline loops: CDR1 SGHAT, CDR2 FQNNGV. V was cut by 5 bases and J by 4 bases, with 11 bases left in between. The CDR3 runs 13 residues. Here the CDR3 reads CASSATGPYGYTF. The CDR3 bases are TGTGCCAGCAGCGCCACAGGGCCCTATGGCTACACCTTC.

As regards this clone: Other DNA variants within this sample encode the same CDR3. The genes are TRBV27 and TRBJ2-7; TRBD2 is a possible D gene (5 bases). CDR1 and CDR2 from the germline V gene are MNHEY and SMNVEV (reference sequence). Trimming pared 0 bases from V and 4 bases from J, leaving 16 bases between. The CDR3 has 16 amino acids. The CDR3 coding sequence is TGTGCCAGCAGTTTATCCCCGACGGGGAGTCGGTACGAGCAGTACTTC. This codes for CASSLSPTGSRYEQYF.